Below are 21 T cell receptor beta chains sequenced from a single sample in a study of blood T cell repertoires in COVID-19. Some clones are missing from TCRdb's copy, which holds only in-frame ones; the method was immunoSEQ multiplex PCR. The sample yields roughly 100,000 clones, about 80% seen once. The sample consisted of peripheral blood. These receptors all come from a human donor in a cohort sampled during active COVID-19.

This chain links TRBV12-3 or TRBV12-4 with TRBJ2-5, with D perhaps matching TRBD2 (5 bases). The CDR3 covers 13 residues. Trimming cost V 3 bases and J 1 base, with 6 bases left between them. Here the CDR3 DNA reads TGTGCCAGCAGTTTTGGACTCCAAGAGACCCAGTACTTC. It codes for CASSFGLQETQYF.

The J gene is TRBJ1-6, the V gene TRBV5-4; D is ambiguous. V shed 0 bases and J shed 11 bases, with 12 bases lying between them. CDR3 length equals 14 residues. Per the germline V gene, CDR1 is SGHNT and CDR2 is YYREEE (reference sequence). CDR3 amino acids: CASSLEEGLTPLHF. CDR3 nucleotides: TGTGCCAGCAGCTTGGAGGAGGGTTTGACACCCCTCCACTTT.

This clone was detected once. The gene calls are TRBV5-8 and TRBJ1-1, with D unresolved. Germline-derived CDR1 and CDR2 are SGHTS and YDEGEE. CDR3 length equals 13 residues. V was shortened by 1 base and J by 6 bases, with 10 bases between the two germline ends. The CDR3 here is CASSLYGIPEAFF. CDR3 DNA sequence: TGTGCCAGCAGCTTGTACGGGATACCTGAAGCTTTCTTT.

The chain is built from TRBV12-3 or TRBV12-4 and TRBJ1-1, with a tentative D call TRBD1 (5 bases). Deletions cut 5 bases from V and 3 bases from J, with 10 bases between. CDR3 size: 13 residues. The CDR3 DNA sequence: TGTGCCAGCAGTGGGACGGGGGACACTGAAGCTTTCTTT. This sequence encodes CASSGTGDTEAFF.

The rearrangement links TRBV20-1 to TRBJ1-4, with D unclear. From germline, CDR1 is DFQATT and CDR2 SNEGSKA (reference sequence). The CDR3 length is 14 residues. V was shortened by 3 bases and J by 8 bases, with 16 bases between the two germline ends. The CDR3 loop is CSASNPALREKLFF. The CDR3 DNA reads TGCAGTGCTAGTAATCCAGCGCTAAGAGAAAAACTGTTTTTT.

This rearrangement joins TRBV12-3 or TRBV12-4 to TRBJ2-7, with 7 bases lining up with TRBD1. V shed 5 bases, J shed 0 bases, and the junction held 1 base outside the gene matches. The CDR3 contains 13 residues. The CDR3 coding sequence is TGTGCCAGCAGTCGGGACAGCTCCTACGAGCAGTACTTC. It encodes CASSRDSSYEQYF.

The J gene is TRBJ1-1, the V gene TRBV11-3; tentatively, D is TRBD1 (5 bases). This CDR3 is built from 15 residues. V lost 5 bases, J lost 6 bases, and 19 bases lay in between. CDR1 and CDR2 from the germline V gene are SGHNT and YENEEA. The CDR3 loop is CASSQDRVQGAEAFF. DNA of the CDR3: TGTGCCAGCAGCCAGGACCGGGTTCAAGGGGCTGAAGCTTTCTTT.

This clone was seen a handful of times. The sample holds other DNA sequences that translate to the same CDR3. The J gene is TRBJ1-1, the V gene TRBV5-4, with D unresolved. This CDR3 has 13 amino acids. The V end lost 0 bases, the J end lost 8 bases, and 11 bases lay between the germline ends. Germline assignment: CDR1 SGHNT and CDR2 YYREEE (reference sequence). CDR3 sequence reads: CASSLGGTGEAFF. The CDR3 bases are TGTGCCAGCAGCTTGGGAGGCACGGGGGAAGCTTTCTTT.

This clone appeared once. This chain joins TRBV9 and TRBJ2-3, with 8 bases matching TRBD2. V gave up 0 bases and J gave up 4 bases; unmatched junction bases: 1. Germline V gene data show CDR1 as SGDLS and CDR2 as YYNGEE. CDR3 length: 14 residues. The CDR3 nucleotides are TGTGCCAGCAGCGTAGCGGGGGGGGCAGATACGCAGTATTTT. Translating gives CASSVAGGADTQYF.

The rearrangement joins TRBV7-8 to TRBJ1-5; the D is unclear. CDR1 is SGHVS, CDR2 FQNEAQ, per germline. The V end lost 3 bases, the J end lost 5 bases, and 8 bases lay between the germline ends. CDR3 size: 13 residues. This CDR3 reads CASSFRGYQPQHF. CDR3 DNA: TGTGCCAGCAGCTTCCGGGGATATCAGCCCCAGCATTTT.

V usage is TRBV12-3 or TRBV12-4 and J usage is TRBJ1-2; tentative D call: TRBD1 (5 bases). V lost 6 bases and J lost 4, with 12 bases in between. CDR3 length: 13 residues. CDR3 sequence (DNA): TGTGCCAGCAGCCTATGGGGCGTCTATGGCTACACCTTC. It yields the protein CASSLWGVYGYTF.

V is TRBV12-5 and J is TRBJ2-3, with D unresolved. The CDR3 runs 12 residues. V lost 2 bases and J 10 bases, leaving 10 bases between the germline ends. Germline V CDR1 and CDR2: LGHNT, FRNRAP. The CDR3: CASGLFESAQYF. The CDR3 DNA reads as TGTGCTAGTGGTTTGTTCGAGTCTGCGCAGTATTTT.

The chain combines TRBV5-1 with TRBJ2-2, with D unclear. CDR3 length: 14 residues. The V gene lost 4 bases and the J gene lost 7 bases, with 14 bases spanning the gap. Per germline, CDR1 SGHRS and CDR2 YFSETQ. Written as DNA, the CDR3 is TGCGCCAGCAGCATCCCCGGGTCGGGCGGGGAGCTGTTTTTT. Protein: CASSIPGSGGELFF.

The chain joins TRBV30 to TRBJ2-6; possible D gene TRBD1, 6 bases. Trimming cost V 0 bases and J 0 bases, with 15 bases left between them. The CDR3 is 18 amino acids. CDR1 is GTSNPN, CDR2 SVGIG, per germline (reference sequence). CDR3 in amino acids: CAWSVGPGQFSGANVLTF. The CDR3 nucleotides read TGTGCCTGGAGTGTGGGTCCGGGACAATTCTCTGGGGCCAACGTCCTGACTTTC.

The chain uses TRBV6-5 and TRBJ2-2, with TRBD2 matching over 10 bases. V lost 2 bases and J lost 7; bases outside the gene matches: 7. CDR1 is MNHEY and CDR2 is SVGAGI in the germline V gene. The CDR3 has 16 amino acids. CDR3 protein: CASSYRSGGADGELFF. The CDR3 DNA reads as TGTGCCAGCAGTTACCGCAGCGGGGGGGCCGACGGGGAGCTGTTTTTT.

The chain uses TRBV28 and TRBJ1-2; 8 bases map to TRBD1. CDR1 and CDR2 from the germline V gene are MDHEN and SYDVKM. This CDR3 comprises 15 residues. The ends lost 8 bases at V and 3 bases at J; junction bases unmatched: 11. The CDR3 DNA follows: TGTGCCAGCTCCTTGAGGGCAGGGGGCTACTATGGCTACACCTTC. Its protein product is CASSLRAGGYYGYTF.

V gene TRBV9 combines with J gene TRBJ1-4; possibly TRBD1 for D (5 bases). V was cut by 4 bases and J by 1 base, with 17 bases left in between. Germline V lookup: CDR1 SGDLS, CDR2 YYNGEE. CDR3 length equals 17 residues. The CDR3 loop reads CASSPGGRGRTNEKLFF. In DNA form, the CDR3 reads TGTGCCAGCAGCCCCGGGGGGAGGGGTCGAACTAATGAAAAACTGTTTTTT.

This clone showed up just once. The chain recombines TRBV18 with TRBJ2-7; D is ambiguous. Trimming left V 1 base short and J 6 bases short, with 4 bases between. This CDR3 region has 11 residues. Germline V gives CDR1 KGHSH, CDR2 LQKENI. This CDR3 is CASSPLVEQYF. In DNA form, the CDR3 reads TGTGCCAGCTCACCACTCGTCGAGCAGTACTTC.

This chain links TRBV4-1 with TRBJ1-5, with D hard to call. Germline V lookup: CDR1 MGHRA, CDR2 YSYEKL. CDR3 size: 14 residues. V lost 1 base, J lost 6 bases, and 10 bases lay in between. In DNA, the CDR3 is TGCGCCAGCAGCCAAGGTTCGGGATCTCAGCCCCAGCATTTT. Translation: CASSQGSGSQPQHF.

This chain uses TRBV5-1 with TRBJ2-1, with 7 bases aligning to TRBD2. Germline values: CDR1 SGHRS, CDR2 YFSETQ. The CDR3 totals 14 residues. J was trimmed by 9 bases and V by 3 bases; bases with no gene match: 9. CDR3 DNA sequence: TGCGCCAGCAGCTCCCAGACTAGCAGGGTTGAGCAGTTCTTC. This sequence encodes CASSSQTSRVEQFF.

The V and J genes are TRBV9 and TRBJ2-3; D possibly corresponds to TRBD2 (7 bases). Deletions cut 4 bases from V and 8 bases from J, with 20 bases between. The CDR3 has 15 residues. Looked up from germline, CDR1 is SGDLS and CDR2 is YYNGEE. CDR3 protein: CASSSRGGQRGTQYF. CDR3 sequence (DNA): TGTGCCAGCAGCTCAAGAGGGGGGCAGCGGGGTACGCAGTATTTT.